What follows describes a single TCR beta chain. Its antigen remains unidentified. V lost 3 bases and J lost 3, with 6 bases in between. Germline lookup yields CDR1 ENHRY and CDR2 SYGVKD. The CDR3 has 12 residues. This record comes from a study of CD4 T cells in relation to SARS-CoV-2 and coronaviruses. The overall study: The HLA restriction of the shared crossreactive spike epitopes was mapped.

Unexposed donor CD4+ T cells date from about 2011-2018, before the COVID-19 pandemic. The cells were cultured for approximately 10 days before CD4+ T cells were isolated. Testing used SARS-CoV-2 S/N and four cold-coronavirus spikes on unexposed-donor CD4+ T cells, cells permitting. Cultures held two million PBMCs per well with 9 to 10 IU/ml IL-2. The protocol was immunoSEQ multiplex PCR, while the TCRdb copy is restricted to in-frame clones and leaves out a portion. Among roughly 20,000 clones listed, roughly 80% were seen once. This sequence originates from a human donor in good health. Sequencing input: CD4+ T cells from PBMCs, cultured in vitro. V usage is TRBV10-3 and J usage is TRBJ2-7; D remains ambiguous. The CDR3 spells CAISDNDYEQYF. The CDR3 bases are TGTGCCATCAGTGACAACGACTACGAGCAGTACTTC.